This T cell receptor beta chain was captured in a study of PD-L1 blockade in urothelial cancer. V dropped 3 bases and J dropped 5 bases, with 11 bases sitting between them. The CDR3 totals 13 residues. Per germline, CDR1 LNHDA and CDR2 SQIVND (reference sequence). Described time point: peripheral blood 6 weeks after treatment start. Using immunoSEQ multiplex PCR, the repertoire was profiled, and TCRdb retains in-frame clones only, with some absent. The sample includes 40,000 to 50,000 clones, around 85% of them seen just once. The source of this sequence is a man aged 60 to 69 with urothelial cancer. This chain uses TRBV19 with TRBJ2-7; D is possibly TRBD1 (6 bases). This specimen consisted of PBMCs, obtained around atezolizumab (anti-PD-L1) treatment. CDR3 region: CASSIRGADEQYF. DNA of the CDR3: TGTGCCAGTAGTATCAGGGGAGCGGACGAGCAGTACTTC.